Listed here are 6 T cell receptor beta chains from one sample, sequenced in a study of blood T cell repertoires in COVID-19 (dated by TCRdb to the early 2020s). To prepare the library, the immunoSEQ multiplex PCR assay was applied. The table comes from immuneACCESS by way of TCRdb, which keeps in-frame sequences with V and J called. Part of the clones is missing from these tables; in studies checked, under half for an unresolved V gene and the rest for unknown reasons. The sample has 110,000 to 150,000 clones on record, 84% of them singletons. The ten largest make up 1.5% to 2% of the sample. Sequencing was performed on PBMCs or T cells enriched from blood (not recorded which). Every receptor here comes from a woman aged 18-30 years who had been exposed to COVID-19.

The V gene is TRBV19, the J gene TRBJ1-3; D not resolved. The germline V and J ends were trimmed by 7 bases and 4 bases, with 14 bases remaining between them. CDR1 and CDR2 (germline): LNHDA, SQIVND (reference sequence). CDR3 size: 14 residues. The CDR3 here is CASTPYSDGNTIYF. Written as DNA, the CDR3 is TGTGCCAGTACCCCTTACAGTGACGGAAACACCATATATTTT. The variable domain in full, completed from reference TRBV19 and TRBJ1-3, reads DGGITQSPKYLFRKEGQNVTLSCEQNLNHDAMYWYRQDPGQGLRLIYYSQIVNDFQKGDIAEGYSVSREKKESFPLTVTSAQKNPTAFYLCASTPYSDGNTIYFGEGSWLTVV.

CDR3 DNA sequence: TGCGCCAGCAGCCCCGGACAGACAAGCCTCTACGAGCAGTACTTC. It translates to CASSPGQTSLYEQYF. The chain links TRBV4-1 to TRBJ2-7; D might be TRBD1 (6 bases). This CDR3 is 15 amino acids long. V dropped 4 bases and J dropped 3 bases, with 16 bases sitting between them. The V gene's germline CDR1 is MGHRA and CDR2 YSYEKL.

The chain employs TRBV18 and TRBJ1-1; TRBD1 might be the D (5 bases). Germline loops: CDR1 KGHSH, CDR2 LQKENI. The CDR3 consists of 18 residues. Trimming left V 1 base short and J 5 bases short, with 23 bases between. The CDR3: CASSPRRGSASGGTEAFF. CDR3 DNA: TGTGCCAGCTCACCACGCCGGGGGAGCGCCTCTGGAGGGACTGAAGCTTTCTTT. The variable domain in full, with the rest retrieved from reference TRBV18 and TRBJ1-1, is NAGVMQNPRHLVRRRGQEARLRCSPMKGHSHVYWYRQLPEEGLKFMVYLQKENIIDESGMPKERFSAEFPKEGPSILRIQQVVRGDSAAYFCASSPRRGSASGGTEAFFGQGTRLTVV.

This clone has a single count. The CDR3 sequence is CASSFDRVGEQYF. The CDR3 DNA follows: TGTGCCAGCAGCTTCGACAGGGTTGGCGAGCAGTACTTC. The chain has TRBV7-9 and TRBJ2-7, with 7 bases fitting TRBD1. The CDR3 extends over 13 amino acids. Germline V gene lookup returns CDR1 SEHNR and CDR2 FQNEAQ (reference sequence). Trimming cost V 3 bases and J 6 bases; bases outside gene matches: 5. The entire variable domain, with the rest obtained from reference TRBV7-9 and TRBJ2-7, is as follows: DTGVSQNPRHKITKRGQNVTFRCDPISEHNRLYWYRQTLGQGPEFLTYFQNEAQLEKSRLLSDRFSAERPKGSFSTLEIQRTEQGDSAMYLCASSFDRVGEQYFGPGTRLTVT.

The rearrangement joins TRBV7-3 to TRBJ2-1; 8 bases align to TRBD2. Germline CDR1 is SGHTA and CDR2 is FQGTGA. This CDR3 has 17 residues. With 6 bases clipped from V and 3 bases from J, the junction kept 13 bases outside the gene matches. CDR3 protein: CASRPSTAGGGYNEQFF. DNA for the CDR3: TGTGCCAGCAGACCATCAACTGCGGGAGGCGGCTACAATGAGCAGTTCTTC.

CDR3 nucleotide sequence: TGTGCCAGCAGACGACAGTTCCGGACGAATTCACCCCTCCACTTT. The encoded protein is CASRRQFRTNSPLHF. V gene TRBV6-5 combines with J gene TRBJ1-6; D perhaps matches TRBD1 (5 bases). The CDR3 is 15 residues long. Germline assignment: CDR1 MNHEY and CDR2 SVGAGI. V shed 6 bases and J shed 7 bases, with 16 bases lying between them.